This paragraph reports one TCR beta chain. The antigen is unknown. The record originates from a study of T cell responses to AZD1222 COVID-19 vaccine. Study-wide background: Doses given second, at about 4 or about 12 weeks, were pooled.

Clones were sequenced by immunoSEQ multiplex PCR, and TCRdb holds only the in-frame ones, with some missing. The sample consists of around 160,000 clones, about 90% of them appearing once. General study results and limits: Sampling that yielded the repertoires occurred only after the peak T cell response. Reportedly, nearly half the spike-specific TCRs target unmutated variant regions. Just 5 to 7 people given AZD1222 tested seropositive at baseline.

Material: peripheral blood, obtained on day 0 of AZD1222 vaccination. The sequence derives from an adult in good health.

The CDR3 nucleotides are TGTGCCAGCAGTTCCCCCAGGTATGAGGTTACGCAGTATTTT. It codes for CASSSPRYEVTQYF. The chain is built from TRBV28 and TRBJ2-3; unclear D gene. V was pared by 4 bases and J by 8 bases, with 16 bases between. The CDR3 extends over 14 amino acids. Germline CDR1 MDHEN, CDR2 SYDVKM.